Below, 23 T cell receptor beta chains from the same sample are listed, as sequenced in a study of regulatory T cells in long-lasting Graves disease. iRepertoire HTBI primers and Arm-PCR of CDR3 regions built TCR beta libraries. TCRdb recomputed calls from the multiplex PCR reads with MiXCR, one row per CDR3 protein. Of 400,000 to 450,000 distinct CDR3 sequences in the sample, roughly a quarter were seen once. Time point noted: persistent/refractory GD, antithyroid drugs over 5 years with positive TRAb. RNA isolated from PBMCs was used to make the TCR library. The sample was peripheral blood mononuclear cells (PBMCs), taken when the disease was refractory, from a patient treated with antithyroid drugs. The origin of the receptors is a female donor with Graves disease.

The chain combines TRBV6-5 with TRBJ2-3, with D unresolved. CDR1 and CDR2 (germline): MNHEY, SVGAGI. This CDR3 comprises 13 residues. Trimming stripped 0 bases from V and 3 bases from J, with 4 bases between. The CDR3 nucleotides read TGTGCCAGCAGTTACTCGAGTACAGATACGCAGTATTTT. Its protein is CASSYSSTDTQYF.

This clonotype was detected only a few times. The chain is built from TRBV7-2 and TRBJ1-5; D is possibly TRBD1 (6 bases). CDR1 and CDR2 from the germline V gene are SGHTA and FQGNSA. V lost 6 bases to trimming and J lost 5 bases, with 14 bases between them. The CDR3 covers 14 residues. CDR3 sequence reads: CASRNTGRDQPQHF. The CDR3 DNA follows: TGTGCCAGCAGAAATACAGGGCGGGATCAGCCCCAGCATTTT.

This clonotype occurred a few times. The rearrangement joins TRBV30 to TRBJ2-2, with a possible D match to TRBD2 (5 bases). CDR3 length equals 12 residues. Germline assignment: CDR1 GTSNPN and CDR2 SVGIG (reference sequence). V lost 7 bases and J lost 1, with 7 bases in between. In DNA, the CDR3 is TGTGCCTACACTAGGAACACCGGGGAGCTGTTTTTT. It encodes CAYTRNTGELFF.

The chain carries TRBV7-2 and TRBJ2-1; 9 bases fit TRBD2. The length of the CDR3 is 15 residues. Trimming removed 5 bases from V and 7 bases from J; junction bases left unmatched: 9. Germline-derived CDR1 and CDR2 are SGHTA and FQGNSA. CDR3 sequence (DNA): TGTGCCAGCAGCCCAAGAGGACTAGCGAGGAATGAGCAGTTCTTC. It specifies CASSPRGLARNEQFF.

This clonotype has just one count. This chain links TRBV7-2 with TRBJ2-7, with 12 bases identical to TRBD1. The length of the CDR3 is 15 residues. The germline CDR1 and CDR2 sequences are SGHTA and FQGNSA. V shed 5 bases, J shed 3 bases, and the junction held 5 bases outside the gene matches. CDR3 loop: CASSQGTGGLYEQYF. The CDR3 coding sequence is TGTGCCAGCAGCCAAGGGACAGGGGGCCTCTACGAGCAGTACTTC.

This chain links TRBV7-2 with TRBJ1-1; maybe TRBD1 (6 bases). Germline V gives CDR1 SGHTA, CDR2 FQGNSA. V lost 2 bases, J lost 6 bases, and 16 bases lay in between. CDR3 length: 15 residues. CDR3 loop: CASSLMGAYYAEAFF. CDR3 DNA sequence: TGTGCCAGCAGCTTAATGGGGGCCTATTACGCTGAAGCTTTCTTT.

This clonotype turned up a few times. The V and J genes are TRBV7-9 and TRBJ1-3; perhaps TRBD1 as D (5 bases). V was trimmed by 6 bases and J by 0 bases, leaving 15 bases between them. This CDR3 is built from 16 residues. Per the germline V gene, CDR1 is SEHNR and CDR2 is FQNEAQ (reference sequence). Here the CDR3 reads CASRKSDSHSGNTIYF. As DNA, the CDR3 is TGTGCCAGCAGGAAAAGCGACAGCCACTCTGGAAACACCATATATTTT.

There are a few counts of this clonotype. The chain carries TRBV6-2 or TRBV6-3 and TRBJ2-5, with D tentatively TRBD2 (5 bases). CDR1 is MNHEY, CDR2 SVGEGT, per germline. The V end lost 4 bases, the J end lost 1 base, and 13 bases lay between the germline ends. The length of the CDR3 is 15 residues. CDR3 amino acids: CASSSGDYSQETQYF. Written as DNA, the CDR3 is TGTGCCAGCAGTTCTGGAGACTACAGCCAAGAGACCCAGTACTTC.

The chain combines TRBV20-1 with TRBJ1-5, with 8 bases lining up with TRBD1. The CDR3 spans 15 residues. Per germline, CDR1 DFQATT and CDR2 SNEGSKA (reference sequence). The trim removed 6 bases at V and 3 bases at J, leaving 10 bases unmatched. CDR3 coding DNA: TGCAGTGCGCATAGGACAGGGCCGAACAATCAGCCCCAGCATTTT. Protein: CSAHRTGPNNQPQHF.

This clonotype came up a few times. The rearrangement uses TRBV7-9 and TRBJ2-7; 9 bases align to TRBD2. CDR3 length: 15 residues. J was trimmed by 3 bases and V by 6 bases; bases with no gene match: 9. Germline CDR1 reads SEHNR; CDR2 reads FQNEAQ (reference sequence). CDR3 coding DNA: TGTGCCAGCAGGGGGACCGGGACTAGCTACTACGAGCAGTACTTC. It codes for CASRGTGTSYYEQYF.

V and J are TRBV4-2 and TRBJ1-6, with 9 bases lining up with TRBD1. The trim removed 0 bases at V and 9 bases at J, leaving 6 bases unmatched. The germline gives CDR1 LGHNA, CDR2 YNFKEQ. This CDR3 comprises 16 residues. The CDR3 DNA sequence: TGTGCCAGCAGCCAAGATCCCGGGACAGGGAGTTCACCCCTCCACTTT. Translation gives CASSQDPGTGSSPLHF.

The table lists this clonotype with a few counts. The CDR3 protein is CASSAGLAAIEQYF. The DNA for the CDR3 is TGTGCCAGCAGCGCGGGACTAGCGGCTATCGAGCAGTACTTC. This chain connects TRBV9 to TRBJ2-7; 11 bases match TRBD2. The CDR3 spans 14 residues. The V and J ends lost 3 bases and 6 bases, in that order; junction bases with no gene match: 5. The germline V gene has CDR1 SGDLS and CDR2 YYNGEE.

The chain carries TRBV19 and TRBJ1-1, with D perhaps matching TRBD1 (5 bases). The length of the CDR3 is 11 residues. V was clipped by 5 bases and J by 10 bases, with 11 bases between them. CDR1 is LNHDA and CDR2 is SQIVND in the germline V gene (reference sequence). CDR3 sequence reads: CASSVGTGAFF. CDR3 DNA sequence: TGTGCCAGTAGTGTGGGGACGGGAGCTTTCTTT. The full variable domain, completed using reference TRBV19 and TRBJ1-1, is DGGITQSPKYLFRKEGQNVTLSCEQNLNHDAMYWYRQDPGQGLRLIYYSQIVNDFQKGDIAEGYSVSREKKESFPLTVTSAQKNPTAFYLCASSVGTGAFFGQGTRLTVV.

The chain combines TRBV5-1 with TRBJ1-1; TRBD1 agrees at 11 bases. The CDR3 has 15 amino acids. CDR1 SGHRS and CDR2 YFSETQ come from the germline V gene. V trimming: 4 bases; J trimming: 5 bases; junction bases outside the gene matches: 7. Written as DNA, the CDR3 is TGCGCCAGCAGCGAAAGGACAGGGGGCTGGACTGAAGCTTTCTTT. Protein: CASSERTGGWTEAFF. The whole variable domain, filled in from reference TRBV5-1 and TRBJ1-1, reads KAGVTQTPRYLIKTRGQQVTLSCSPISGHRSVSWYQQTPGQGLQFLFEYFSETQRNKGNFPGRFSGRQFSNSRSEMNVSTLELGDSALYLCASSERTGGWTEAFFGQGTRLTVV.

This sequence joins TRBV29-1 and TRBJ1-2; a weak D match, TRBD1 (5 bases). The CDR3 contains 14 residues. From germline, CDR1 is SQVTM and CDR2 ANQGSEA. V lost 0 bases and J lost 7, with 15 bases in between. The DNA of the CDR3 is TGCAGCGTTGAAGATACGGGGGGAGCGAGTGGCTACACCTTC. This codes for CSVEDTGGASGYTF.

V and J are TRBV5-6 and TRBJ1-4; perhaps TRBD1 as D (6 bases). This CDR3 region has 17 residues. The V gene's germline CDR1 is SGHDT and CDR2 YYEEEE. V lost 1 base, J lost 2 bases, and 15 bases lay in between. The CDR3: CASSLYAGEATNEKLFF. The CDR3 DNA reads as TGTGCCAGCAGCTTGTACGCAGGGGAGGCGACTAATGAAAAACTGTTTTTT.

In this sample, this clonotype turned up many times. The chain recombines TRBV6-2 or TRBV6-3 with TRBJ2-7, with D tentatively TRBD2 (6 bases). The CDR3 consists of 16 residues. CDR1 MNHEY and CDR2 SVGEGT come from the germline V gene. Between the trimmed V and J ends, which lost 4 bases and 0 bases, there was a span of 16 bases. The CDR3 coding sequence is TGTGCCAGCAGTTTCGGCCCCCGGGACTCCTCCTACGAGCAGTACTTC. This sequence encodes CASSFGPRDSSYEQYF.

Only a few counts were recorded for this clonotype. The V and J genes are TRBV19 and TRBJ1-1; unclear D gene. Germline values: CDR1 LNHDA, CDR2 SQIVND (reference sequence). The CDR3 has 11 amino acids. Trimming removed 8 bases from V and 2 bases from J, with 6 bases in between. CDR3 nucleotide sequence: TGTGCCAGTGATGGTAACACTGAAGCTTTCTTT. This codes for CASDGNTEAFF.

Regarding this clonotype: A much larger clone is a single base away; this may be a read error. The chain recombines TRBV12-3 or TRBV12-4 with TRBJ2-7, with D perhaps being TRBD1 or TRBD2 (5 bases each). The CDR3 is 14 residues long. V was pared by 8 bases and J by 6 bases, with 20 bases between. The CDR3 nucleotides read TGTGCCAGCGGTCCCGGACGGGGACGGAGCGAGCAGTACTTC. It specifies CASGPGRGRSEQYF.

There are many counts of this clonotype. The chain employs TRBV28 and TRBJ2-7; unclear D gene. V lost 2 bases to trimming and J lost 4 bases, with 12 bases between them. This CDR3 is 14 amino acids long. CDR1 MDHEN and CDR2 SYDVKM come from the germline V gene. The CDR3 nucleotides are TGTGCCAGCAGTTTACTTGGCAGGAGATACGAGCAGTACTTC. Its protein product is CASSLLGRRYEQYF.

This clonotype turned up a few times. The chain is built from TRBV20-1 and TRBJ2-5; D ambiguous. Germline V gene lookup returns CDR1 DFQATT and CDR2 SNEGSKA (reference sequence). Trimming cost V 5 bases and J 5 bases, with 18 bases left between them. CDR3 size: 14 residues. The CDR3 is CSAHPGPMRETQYF. The CDR3 DNA follows: TGCAGTGCTCACCCGGGTCCGATGAGGGAGACCCAGTACTTC.

The chain recombines TRBV5-1 with TRBJ2-2, with D possibly being TRBD1 or TRBD2 (6 bases each). This CDR3 has 15 amino acids. V was pared by 3 bases and J by 8 bases, with 17 bases between. The germline V gene encodes CDR1 SGHRS and CDR2 YFSETQ. The CDR3 loop is CASSSSQGGIGELFF. The CDR3 coding sequence is TGCGCCAGCAGCTCGTCACAGGGAGGCATTGGGGAGCTGTTTTTT.

The chain recombines TRBV10-3 with TRBJ1-5; no definite D call. Germline V gene lookup returns CDR1 ENHRY and CDR2 SYGVKD. Trimming cost V 2 bases and J 3 bases, with 8 bases left between them. The length of the CDR3 is 14 residues. The CDR3, as DNA: TGTGCCATCAGTGAGCCGGGCGACAATCAGCCCCAGCATTTT. Its protein is CAISEPGDNQPQHF.